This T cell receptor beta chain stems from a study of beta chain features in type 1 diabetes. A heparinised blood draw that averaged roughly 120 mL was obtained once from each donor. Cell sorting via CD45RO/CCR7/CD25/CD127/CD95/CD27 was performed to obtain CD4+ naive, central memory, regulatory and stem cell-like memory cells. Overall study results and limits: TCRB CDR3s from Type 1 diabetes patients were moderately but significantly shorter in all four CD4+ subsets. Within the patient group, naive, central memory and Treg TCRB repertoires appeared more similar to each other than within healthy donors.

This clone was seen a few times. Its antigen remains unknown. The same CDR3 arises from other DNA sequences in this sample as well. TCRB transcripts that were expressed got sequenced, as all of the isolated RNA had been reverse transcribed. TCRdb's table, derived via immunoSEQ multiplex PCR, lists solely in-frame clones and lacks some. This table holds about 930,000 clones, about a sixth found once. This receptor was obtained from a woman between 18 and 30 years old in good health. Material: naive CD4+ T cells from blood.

CDR3 in amino acids: CASSEGNPNYGYTF. CDR3 coding DNA: TGTGCCAGCAGTGAAGGGAACCCTAACTATGGCTACACCTTC. This chain connects TRBV2 to TRBJ1-2; D is ambiguous. CDR3 length equals 14 residues. V lost 1 base to trimming and J lost 0 bases, with 6 bases between them. From germline, CDR1 is SNHLY and CDR2 FYNNEI.